This T cell receptor (beta chain) was retrieved from a study of cytomegalovirus exposure and HLA in healthy donors (TCRdb year 2017). In the study overall: An earlier analysis of about 530 of the donors reported about 300 Gb of sequence data and 95 million to 120 million unique TCR beta sequences obtained from approximately 180 million T cells. A later analysis re-examined previously published TCR beta repertoires from about 700 donors and added high-resolution HLA genotyping to investigate patterns of TCR occurrence. In addition to the first cohort of approximately 650 subjects, a separate validation cohort of under 150 different subjects was used. To decide whether each TCR beta V gene segment behaved as functional or pseudogenic, an earlier analysis of some 540 of the donors relied on high-throughput TCR beta sequencing. Using immunosequencing, the study profiled T cell repertoires from about 620 subjects and related those repertoires to cytomegalovirus serostatus. An early release that covered 500 to 800 HLA-typed donors contained approximately 300 gigabases of sequencing data and around 85 million unique TCR sequences. HLA typing included class I and class II loci at four-digit resolution. The aim of the study was to test whether cataloging public T cell receptors could identify signatures of past pathogen exposure. A later genetic analysis took genome-wide SNP genotypes for about 65% of the 666 donors and used that subset as a discovery cohort. Typing coverage varied by locus: roughly 629-640 donors for A, B, C, DRB1 and DQB1; approximately 520 for DQA1; about 570 for DPA1; around 490 for DPB1. Several DR-DQ haplotypes were treated as single units for association and clustering because of strong linkage in the cohort. To predict cytomegalovirus infection status, the study brought together high-throughput TCR immunosequencing, statistical association of individual TCRs with disease status, and machine learning. Among under 450 genotyped donors of the cohort, an average of approximately 250,000 unique TCR beta nucleotide sequences were sequenced per donor, about a sixth of them non-productive. All discovery cohort repertoires had been generated using a single sequencing platform. Rather than drawing on any new phenotypic data, the later analysis identified candidate immune exposures from TCR beta sequences and the way those sequences occurred across donors. Donor age, sex, ethnicity and CMV serostatus were compiled alongside the repertoire data. Of the roughly 430 genotyped donors, about 80% fell in the genetic ancestry cluster associated with self-reported Caucasian donors.

Reading the germline V gene gives CDR1 SGHTA and CDR2 FQGNSA. The V end loses 1 base and the J end loses 5 bases, and a stretch of 8 bases separates them. Spanning cysteine to phenylalanine, the CDR3 consists of 13 amino acids. Here the CDR3 DNA is all that survives: 39 bases in frame from base 1. The cohort comprised fewer than 700 healthy bone marrow donors. All cohort members were sampled while nominally healthy, although unrecorded immune exposures were likely present. The donor was CMV seropositive and belonged to the group of about 290 seropositive cohort members. A peripheral blood sample was collected from each donor, and TCR beta sequencing was performed on peripheral blood mononuclear cells. Genomic DNA extraction from the blood cell samples was performed with the Qiagen DNeasy Blood Extraction Kit. Notes on this clone: Its antigen has not been determined. No base quality information exists; no much larger clone differs at one position. Other DNA sequences of this sample code for an identical CDR3.

General study outcomes and caveats: In a later analysis, several top co-occurrence clusters were reported to appear linked to parvovirus B19, influenza, CMV and Epstein-Barr virus. Some 16 rarely observed V segments, including chromosome 9 orphons, were excluded from the earlier analysis of a few hundred of the donors because counts were too low. A group of highly shared sequence variants was considered likely to be a technical artifact of the sequencing pipeline. In this cohort, only TCR beta chains were sequenced, and detectable features were limited by the absence of alpha or paired-chain data. Presence/absence analyses assumed roughly uniform sequencing depth across donors, an assumption that may not hold. Immune exposure information for the cohort was limited to CMV serostatus. Most CMV-associated TCR beta chains appeared to be HLA-restricted in a later analysis, and the HLA associations seemed to be driven largely by CMV exposure. In the study, around 150 TCR beta chains were listed as associated with cytomegalovirus. It was suggested by the authors that the approach could potentially be generalized to other disease states and immunological phenotypes. In a later analysis, HLA-associated TCR beta chains were found to be more clonally expanded and to have lower generation probabilities than equally common non-associated chains. In both the original and validation cohorts, the classifier was reported to diagnose cytomegalovirus status with high specificity and sensitivity. In vitro tests confirmed that a few of the cytomegalovirus-associated TCR beta chains recognize cytomegalovirus antigens. When HLA alleles, especially DR and DQ, strongly co-occurred, TCR associations were difficult to assign to individual alleles. Across donors, most TCR sequences were observed very rarely, whereas some public TCRs were present in many individuals. Correlated functional status among segregating V segments might be attributable to linkage disequilibrium, but an unknown experimental factor could not be ruled out. A further reported finding was that TCR beta sequences accurately predicted the HLA-A and HLA-B alleles for most subjects in the first cohort. Because HLA typing was unavailable for some donors at each locus, only the typed subset was used in association tests. Compared with the roughly 670-donor mean, donors in an Asian-associated ancestry cluster had fewer N-insertions in productive TCRs, according to a later genetic analysis. In a later analysis, over 15,000 TCR beta sequences were associated with specific HLA alleles at a false discovery rate of 0.05. An earlier analysis of approximately 590 of the donors showed that most TCR beta V segments appeared in productive rearrangements either about 87% or about 30% of the time, which broadly matched IMGT annotations. A later analysis found that TCR association rates varied across HLA loci, with DRB1 alleles showing the most associated TCRs and HLA-C alleles the fewest. Because the 87-base-pair reads could not distinguish some IMGT-functional V segments, including TRBV6-2 and TRBV6-3, those segments were excluded. V-gene and J-gene trimming of TCR beta chains was associated with a missense DCLRE1C variant in a later genetic analysis, and the association was replicated in an independent cohort.

Library generation was performed with the immunoSEQ multiplex PCR assay. For the multiplex PCR, a mixture combining 60 forward primers for TCR Vbeta segments and 13 reverse primers for TCR Jbeta segments was used. The CDR3 region of rearranged TCR beta genes was amplified from genomic DNA with a multiplex PCR assay. Amplified TCR beta libraries were sequenced as 87-base-pair reads on the Illumina HiSeq System. As for how the authors treated the data: A later analysis tallied roughly 80 million unique TCR beta chains across the 700 or so repertoires, and some 12 million of those chains were shared by two or more donors. To remove PCR and sequencing errors, raw reads were error-corrected and collapsed into unique sequences using a nearest-neighbor algorithm that merged closely related sequences. CDR3 sequences were aligned to IMGT reference sequences to assign V, D and J gene segments. Each retained sequence needed at least a six-nucleotide match to both a V gene segment and a J gene segment. Rearrangements were classified as productive when the CDR3 lacked stop codons and remained in frame with V and J, and all other rearrangements were classified as non-productive. CDR3 was defined by IMGT convention, running from the second conserved V-encoded cysteine to the conserved J-encoded phenylalanine. The earlier analysis of 587 of the donors excluded any sequence lacking an unambiguous match to a single V gene segment. An earlier analysis of several hundred of the donors called V segments functional above 56.7% productive rearrangements and segregating when the between-donor standard deviation exceeded 5%. A statistical classification framework was developed to diagnose cytomegalovirus status using the catalog of TCR beta chain sequences. In a later analysis, TCR nucleotide sequences were compared against IMGT/GENE-DB human TR gene sequences so that V and J genes could be assigned. A later analysis assigned CDR3 sequences and most-parsimonious VDJ recombination scenarios with the TCRdist pipeline. In a later analysis, every TCR beta chain was defined by the combination of its CDR3 amino acid sequence and its V-gene family, and reads without a unique V-gene family were dropped. To address suspected cross-contamination and a sequencing artifact, a later analysis removed approximately 590 highly shared, low-generation-probability nucleotide sequences. In a later analysis, a clonal expansion index for each public chain was calculated from normalized within-repertoire ranks of inferred template counts. In a later analysis, generation probabilities were computed with a VDJ recombination model fitted to out-of-frame rearrangements, and the resulting probabilities were checked against IGoR. A later analysis scored TCR-TCR, TCR-HLA and TCR-CMV co-occurrence with hypergeometric tests, applying a repertoire-size bias correction to TCR pairs. In a later analysis, false discovery rates were estimated by permuting HLA or CMV assignments 20 times. In a later analysis, co-occurring TCRs were grouped using DBSCAN, and TCRdist sequence similarity was added for clustering within HLA-allele-positive subsets. For co-occurrence clustering, repertoires with fewer than 30,000 or more than 120,000 public chains were excluded, along with five repertoires with anomalous nucleotide sharing. Not all clones reach the TCRdb copy of this immuneACCESS table, which keeps in-frame sequences only. Checked studies attribute under half of the gap to unresolved V genes and leave the rest unexplained. Clonal size and the V and J genes are those of that table, whereas D and trimming came from the DNA. Present in this sample are 150,000 or so clones, roughly 80% of which were seen just once. Of the sample, 1% to 1.5% falls within the top ten clones.

The sequence derives from a man over 45 in good health and CMV-seropositive. Sequencing was carried out using PBMCs. The V and J genes are TRBV7-2 and TRBJ2-5; TRBD2 is possibly the D segment (5 matching bases). The DNA sequence is as follows: TGTGCCAGCAGCTTAGGTGGACTCGAGACCCAGTACTTC. Translated, it reads CASSLGGLETQYF.